These 7 T cell receptor beta chains were all obtained from the same sample, sequenced in a study of cytomegalovirus exposure and HLA in healthy donors. The PCR was carried out with 60 Vbeta primers and 13 Jbeta primers. The method was immunoSEQ multiplex PCR; TCRdb's version includes in-frame clones alone and lacks a portion of them. The table records 200,000 to 250,000 clones, 65% to 85% of them present only once. The sequenced sample was PBMCs. Every receptor here comes from a man in his fifties or sixties in good health and CMV-seronegative.

This clone showed up just once. The chain is built from TRBV25-1 and TRBJ1-5; perhaps TRBD1 as D (6 bases). This CDR3 spans 14 amino acids. CDR1 and CDR2 from the germline V gene are MGHDK and SYGVNS. Trimming took off 3 bases at V and 3 bases at J, with 9 bases between the two ends. CDR3: CASSDGTINQPQHF. The CDR3, as DNA: TGTGCCAGCAGTGACGGGACAATCAATCAGCCCCAGCATTTT.

This chain uses TRBV9 with TRBJ2-1; D remains ambiguous. Per the germline V gene, CDR1 is SGDLS and CDR2 is YYNGEE. This CDR3 contains 14 residues. V was clipped by 2 bases and J by 0 bases, with 6 bases between them. CDR3 in amino acids: CASSVLSSYNEQFF. Here the CDR3 DNA reads TGTGCCAGCAGCGTCCTCAGCTCCTACAATGAGCAGTTCTTC.

V gene TRBV10-3 combines with J gene TRBJ2-1, with TRBD2 matching 9 bases. The germline V gene has CDR1 ENHRY and CDR2 SYGVKD. CDR3 size: 16 residues. With 3 bases clipped from V and 2 bases from J, the junction kept 5 bases outside the gene matches. CDR3 bases: TGTGCCATCAGTGACCCTGGACTAGCGACCTACAATGAGCAGTTCTTC. It is translated as CAISDPGLATYNEQFF.

The genes are TRBV15 and TRBJ2-4; D is perhaps TRBD2 (5 bases). The V end lost 0 bases, the J end lost 1 base, and 22 bases lay between the germline ends. Germline V gene sequence: CDR1 LNHNV, CDR2 YYDKDF (reference sequence). The CDR3 has 20 residues. In DNA, the CDR3 is TGTGCCACCAGCAGAGATCTCTTGGCCGTGGGGAGTGGGGCCAAAAACATTCAGTACTTC. Protein sequence: CATSRDLLAVGSGAKNIQYF.

This chain connects TRBV19 to TRBJ1-5, with TRBD1 matching 12 bases. This CDR3 region has 15 residues. The germline V gene encodes CDR1 LNHDA and CDR2 SQIVND (reference sequence). V was clipped by 5 bases and J by 6 bases; unmatched bases: 5. CDR3 nucleotides: TGTGCCAGTAGTGGCCCGGGACAGGGGGCTCAGCCCCAGCATTTT. Residues: CASSGPGQGAQPQHF. The full variable domain, with the rest looked up from reference TRBV19 and TRBJ1-5, is DGGITQSPKYLFRKEGQNVTLSCEQNLNHDAMYWYRQDPGQGLRLIYYSQIVNDFQKGDIAEGYSVSREKKESFPLTVTSAQKNPTAFYLCASSGPGQGAQPQHFGDGTRLSIL.

The V and J genes are TRBV27 and TRBJ2-7; D is uncertain. Germline CDR1 reads MNHEY; CDR2 reads SMNVEV (reference sequence). The V end lost 5 bases, the J end lost 1 base, and 9 bases lay between the germline ends. The CDR3 loop spans 13 amino acids. The CDR3 sequence: CASSGSPSYEQYF. CDR3 bases: TGTGCCAGCAGTGGTAGCCCATCCTACGAGCAGTACTTC.

In DNA, the CDR3 is TGCGCCAGCAGCGCCGGGGACACCTCCTACGAGCAGTACTTC. Amino acid sequence: CASSAGDTSYEQYF. J is TRBJ2-7 and V is TRBV5-1; D may be TRBD1 (6 bases). Germline lookup yields CDR1 SGHRS and CDR2 YFSETQ. The CDR3 is 14 amino acids. V lost 4 bases and J 0 bases, leaving 11 bases between the germline ends.